The 24 T cell receptor beta chains below come from one sample, sequenced in a study of long-term antiretroviral therapy in people with HIV. The authors ran the immunoSEQ assay, v3.0, at survey level. TCRdb keeps only in-frame clones here, not all; method: immunoSEQ multiplex PCR. The sample gives about 19,000 clones, over 65% of which show up once; under 15% is in the top ten. Sample: unsorted PBMCs, taken 0.5 years before starting antiretroviral therapy. These TCRs come from a woman between 45 and 65 years old with HIV.

The V call is TRBV2, the J call TRBJ1-5; 8 bases line up with TRBD1. V dropped 5 bases and J dropped 2; count of bases not matched to a gene: 11. CDR1 is SNHLY and CDR2 is FYNNEI in the germline V gene. This CDR3 has 17 residues. The CDR3 DNA reads as TGTGCCAGCAGTCAAAGGTGGACAGGGACGGGCAATCAGCCCCAGCATTTT. Translated: CASSQRWTGTGNQPQHF.

This chain joins TRBV19 and TRBJ2-2; the match to TRBD1 covers 8 bases. CDR1 is LNHDA, CDR2 SQIVND, per germline (reference sequence). CDR3 length: 16 amino acids. Unmatched junction bases numbered 10, after V lost 6 bases and J lost 4 bases. The CDR3 is CASRVGGQGSTGELFF. The CDR3 region has the DNA TGTGCCAGTAGGGTGGGCGGACAGGGTAGCACCGGGGAGCTGTTTTTT.

The chain joins TRBV6-6 to TRBJ2-2; the match to TRBD1 covers 7 bases. V lost 6 bases and J lost 0; bases outside the gene matches: 4. This CDR3 has 15 amino acids. Germline V gene sequence: CDR1 MNHNY, CDR2 SVGAGI (reference sequence). The CDR3 region is CASSSGTANTGELFF. The CDR3 bases are TGTGCCAGCAGCTCCGGGACAGCGAACACCGGGGAGCTGTTTTTT.

This clone was picked up a small number of times. The chain employs TRBV7-3 and TRBJ2-2, with TRBD1 as a possible D gene (5 bases). V was shortened by 5 bases and J by 0 bases, with 10 bases between the two germline ends. There are 15 residues in the CDR3. From germline, CDR1 is SGHTA and CDR2 FQGTGA. The CDR3 reads CASSPGFTNTGELFF. CDR3 bases: TGTGCCAGCAGCCCAGGGTTCACGAACACCGGGGAGCTGTTTTTT.

V gene TRBV5-1 combines with J gene TRBJ2-1; 10 bases are a match to TRBD1. Germline CDR1 reads SGHRS; CDR2 reads YFSETQ. There are 15 residues in the CDR3. V lost 4 bases and J lost 9; bases outside the gene matches: 10. This chain's CDR3 is CASSQPGTGVGEQFF. The CDR3 region has the DNA TGCGCCAGCAGCCAACCGGGGACAGGGGTAGGTGAGCAGTTCTTC.

The chain is built from TRBV5-1 and TRBJ2-3; tentatively, D is TRBD1 or TRBD2 (6 bases each). Germline V CDR1 and CDR2: SGHRS, YFSETQ. Trimming pared 2 bases from V and 2 bases from J, leaving 12 bases between. The CDR3 length is 15 residues. In DNA, the CDR3 is TGCGCCAGCAGCTTTGGGGGGCGCCCCACAGATACGCAGTATTTT. Residues: CASSFGGRPTDTQYF.

This chain joins TRBV7-9 and TRBJ1-1; D uncertain. The CDR3 loop spans 14 amino acids. The V end was cut by 3 bases, the J end by 1 base, with 9 bases between. CDR1 is SEHNR, CDR2 FQNEAQ, per germline (reference sequence). In nucleotides, the CDR3 is TGTGCCAGCAGCTTCTCAGATCCGAACACTGAAGCTTTCTTT. Its translation is CASSFSDPNTEAFF.

The chain is built from TRBV30 and TRBJ1-2, with a possible D match to TRBD1 (6 bases). Trimming cost V 3 bases and J 0 bases, with 35 bases left between them. The CDR3 has 22 residues. Germline assignment: CDR1 GTSNPN and CDR2 SVGIG (reference sequence). The CDR3 nucleotides are TGTGCCTGGAGGCTACGAAGGGGTCCGCAACAGGGAAAGGTGGAAGCTAACTATGGCTACACCTTC. Its protein is CAWRLRRGPQQGKVEANYGYTF.

This clone has just one count. The gene calls are TRBV6-5 and TRBJ1-1; weak D call: TRBD1 (5 bases). The germline V gene has CDR1 MNHEY and CDR2 SVGAGI. V dropped 5 bases and J dropped 3 bases, with 13 bases sitting between them. The CDR3 covers 14 residues. The CDR3 loop reads CASSRGRADTEAFF. The CDR3 coding sequence is TGTGCCAGCAGTAGGGGCAGGGCGGACACTGAAGCTTTCTTT.

V is TRBV10-3 and J is TRBJ2-2, with D maybe TRBD2 (6 bases). Germline V lookup: CDR1 ENHRY, CDR2 SYGVKD. The CDR3 has 13 residues. Trimming took off 8 bases at V and 2 bases at J, with 9 bases between the two ends. The CDR3 reads CAIEGLNTGELFF. The DNA of the CDR3 is TGTGCCATCGAGGGACTTAACACCGGGGAGCTGTTTTTT.

The chain has TRBV27 and TRBJ2-3; no clear D gene. This CDR3 has 15 amino acids. From germline, CDR1 is MNHEY and CDR2 SMNVEV (reference sequence). Trimming removed 4 bases at V and 5 bases at J, with 16 bases between. The CDR3 nucleotides read TGTGCCAGCAGTTCTACGGCCGTCCCAGGAGATACGCAGTATTTT. Its protein is CASSSTAVPGDTQYF.

The V call is TRBV7-9, the J call TRBJ2-1; unclear D gene. V shed 5 bases and J shed 5 bases, with 13 bases lying between them. This CDR3 is built from 14 residues. The V gene's germline CDR1 is SEHNR and CDR2 FQNEAQ (reference sequence). The CDR3 spells CASSPRMNNNEQFF. Here the CDR3 DNA reads TGTGCCAGCAGCCCTAGGATGAATAACAATGAGCAGTTCTTC. Complete variable domain (other parts from reference TRBV7-9 and TRBJ2-1): DTGVSQNPRHKITKRGQNVTFRCDPISEHNRLYWYRQTLGQGPEFLTYFQNEAQLEKSRLLSDRFSAERPKGSFSTLEIQRTEQGDSAMYLCASSPRMNNNEQFFGPGTRLTVL.

This clone has just a few counts. The rearrangement uses TRBV18 and TRBJ2-1; 9 nucleotides align to TRBD1. CDR3 length equals 19 residues. V dropped 3 bases and J dropped 7; count of bases not matched to a gene: 19. Germline lookup yields CDR1 KGHSH and CDR2 LQKENI. This chain's CDR3 is CASSPTLGTGTGRQNEQFF. CDR3 in DNA: TGTGCCAGCTCACCGACGTTAGGAACCGGGACAGGGAGACAGAATGAGCAGTTCTTC. The full variable domain, in which reference TRBV18 and TRBJ2-1 provide the parts outside the CDR3, is NAGVMQNPRHLVRRRGQEARLRCSPMKGHSHVYWYRQLPEEGLKFMVYLQKENIIDESGMPKERFSAEFPKEGPSILRIQQVVRGDSAAYFCASSPTLGTGTGRQNEQFFGPGTRLTVL.

V usage is TRBV2 and J usage is TRBJ1-2, with a tentative D call TRBD1 (5 bases). The V gene lost 5 bases and the J gene lost 6 bases, with 16 bases spanning the gap. Germline assignment: CDR1 SNHLY and CDR2 FYNNEI. CDR3 length: 14 residues. CDR3 in amino acids: CASSPPGRGDGYTF. CDR3 sequence (DNA): TGTGCCAGCAGTCCTCCCGGAAGGGGAGATGGCTACACCTTC.

The CDR3 DNA reads TGCGCCAGCAGCTTGGGCACAGGCCGCTCCTACAATGAGCAGTTCTTC. This encodes CASSLGTGRSYNEQFF. This chain links TRBV5-1 with TRBJ2-1; tentative D call: TRBD1 (5 bases). Germline lookup yields CDR1 SGHRS and CDR2 YFSETQ. The V gene lost 0 bases and the J gene lost 0 bases, with 10 bases spanning the gap. This CDR3 contains 16 residues.

The chain employs TRBV6-5 and TRBJ1-6; D is perhaps TRBD1 (6 bases). V lost 0 bases, J lost 7 bases, and 10 bases lay in between. This CDR3 has 15 amino acids. The germline V gene encodes CDR1 MNHEY and CDR2 SVGAGI. The CDR3 loop reads CASSYSGGGNSPLHF. CDR3 sequence (DNA): TGTGCCAGCAGTTACTCCGGGGGCGGGAATTCACCCCTCCACTTT.

The chain couples TRBV4-1 to TRBJ2-5; maybe TRBD2 (5 bases). Germline assignment: CDR1 MGHRA and CDR2 YSYEKL. V was pared by 0 bases and J by 9 bases, with 11 bases between. CDR3 length: 13 residues. The CDR3 here is CASSQESSGAQYF. CDR3 DNA: TGCGCCAGCAGCCAAGAAAGTTCCGGGGCCCAGTACTTC.

This chain uses TRBV28 with TRBJ2-7; a possible D gene is TRBD2 (5 bases). The germline V and J ends were trimmed by 5 bases and 7 bases, with 9 bases remaining between them. The CDR3 has 11 residues. Germline V gene sequence: CDR1 MDHEN, CDR2 SYDVKM. The CDR3: CASSGLREQYF. The CDR3 DNA reads as TGTGCCAGCAGTGGACTGCGGGAGCAGTACTTC.

The V and J genes are TRBV2 and TRBJ2-1; unclear D gene. The CDR3 sequence is 14 residues long. Germline CDR1 SNHLY, CDR2 FYNNEI. V lost 6 bases, J lost 0 bases, and 9 bases lay in between. CDR3 region: CASSWGSSYNEQFF. In nucleotides, the CDR3 is TGTGCCAGCAGCTGGGGAAGCTCCTACAATGAGCAGTTCTTC.

The chain uses TRBV4-1 and TRBJ1-2, with a possible D match to TRBD1 (5 bases). Trimming removed 3 bases from V and 4 bases from J, with 9 bases in between. This CDR3 spans 13 amino acids. Germline values: CDR1 MGHRA, CDR2 YSYEKL. Written as DNA, the CDR3 is TGCGCCAGCAGCCAGGGACGGATCTATGGCTACACCTTC. The encoded protein is CASSQGRIYGYTF.

This chain links TRBV6-1 with TRBJ2-7; D may be TRBD1 (5 bases). Between the trimmed V and J ends, which lost 3 bases and 4 bases, there was a span of 13 bases. CDR3 length: 14 amino acids. CDR1 is MNHNS and CDR2 is SASEGT in the germline V gene. This CDR3 reads CASSDDRTLYEQYF. The CDR3 bases are TGTGCCAGCAGTGATGACAGAACCCTATACGAGCAGTACTTC.

This clone is categorized as large (0.1 to 1%). The chain links TRBV19 to TRBJ1-2; D might be TRBD1 (5 bases). CDR3 length: 13 amino acids. Germline V lookup: CDR1 LNHDA, CDR2 SQIVND (reference sequence). V lost 5 bases and J lost 4, with 11 bases in between. CDR3 nucleotides: TGTGCCAGTAGTCCTGGCAGGGTCTATGGCTACACCTTC. Translation gives CASSPGRVYGYTF.

The rearrangement uses TRBV5-1 and TRBJ2-1; 10 bases are shared with TRBD2. Germline CDR1 SGHRS, CDR2 YFSETQ. The J segment lost 8 bases and the V segment lost 5 bases, leaving 4 bases of the junction unmatched. This CDR3 has 13 residues. The CDR3: CASRIAGGDEQFF. CDR3 DNA: TGCGCCAGCAGGATAGCGGGGGGCGATGAGCAGTTCTTC.

As DNA, the CDR3 is TGTGCCAGCAGTTTACTAAGACAGGGGTCGAACACCGGGGAGCTGTTTTTT. Translated: CASSLLRQGSNTGELFF. The rearrangement joins TRBV6-7 to TRBJ2-2, with 8 bases lining up with TRBD1. TRBV6-7 is an open reading frame, and its role is uncertain. The CDR3 extends over 17 amino acids. J was trimmed by 0 bases and V by 4 bases; bases with no gene match: 7.